A selection of T cell receptor beta chains follows, all from one sample in a study of cytomegalovirus exposure and HLA in healthy donors. The protocol was immunoSEQ multiplex PCR, while the TCRdb copy is restricted to in-frame clones and leaves out a portion. The sample has around 64,000 clones, more than 80% seen once. Sequences were obtained from PBMCs. Source of these receptors: a woman in her 30s in good health and CMV-seropositive. CDR3s include the opening cysteine and the closing phenylalanine or tryptophan. Fields, in order: J gene, V gene, CDR3 protein.

j_gene: TRBJ2-7; v_gene: TRBV5-1; CDR3aa: CASQLAGAYEQYF
j_gene: -; v_gene: TRBV2; CDR3aa: CASSAGADNYEQYF
j_gene: TRBJ1-5; v_gene: TRBV6-6; CDR3aa: CASGQSRDNQPQHF
j_gene: TRBJ1-4; v_gene: TRBV19; CDR3aa: CASSLGTGAEKLFF
j_gene: TRBJ2-5; v_gene: TRBV5-6; CDR3aa: CASSLAGQPQETQYF
j_gene: TRBJ1-1; v_gene: TRBV28; CDR3aa: CASSFLSGTANTEAFF
j_gene: TRBJ2-1; v_gene: TRBV30; CDR3aa: CAWSVLPGNEQFF
j_gene: TRBJ2-5; v_gene: TRBV7-8; CDR3aa: CASSFGSEETQYF
j_gene: TRBJ2-7; v_gene: TRBV19; CDR3aa: CASSGGVITYEQYF
j_gene: -; v_gene: TRBV23-1; CDR3aa: CASSHEREDDEQYF
j_gene: TRBJ2-1; v_gene: TRBV7-8; CDR3aa: CASSLARLAGYNEQFF
j_gene: TRBJ2-5; v_gene: TRBV21-1; CDR3aa: CASSVGEEETQYF
j_gene: TRBJ1-5; v_gene: TRBV19; CDR3aa: CASSLRGSQPQHF
j_gene: TRBJ2-1; v_gene: TRBV7-9; CDR3aa: CASRSSRGPYNEQFF
j_gene: TRBJ1-5; v_gene: TRBV25-1; CDR3aa: CASSEFGNQPQHF
j_gene: TRBJ2-1; v_gene: TRBV6-1; CDR3aa: CASSEWASEYNEQFF
j_gene: TRBJ1-1; v_gene: TRBV5-6; CDR3aa: CASSARVSGRNTEAFF
j_gene: TRBJ1-1; v_gene: TRBV29-1; CDR3aa: CSGGTGSTEAFF
j_gene: TRBJ1-2; v_gene: TRBV5-6; CDR3aa: CASRLQGARDYGYTF
j_gene: TRBJ1-2; v_gene: TRBV5-5; CDR3aa: CASRSDRISLYGYTF
j_gene: TRBJ2-3; v_gene: TRBV28; CDR3aa: CASSLGVSLRTQYF
j_gene: TRBJ1-1; v_gene: TRBV7-2; CDR3aa: CASRFDRDTEAFF
j_gene: TRBJ1-2; v_gene: TRBV5-1; CDR3aa: CASSLSTAGGGYTF
j_gene: TRBJ1-1; v_gene: TRBV5-1; CDR3aa: CASSLGAGMHTEAFF
j_gene: TRBJ2-7; v_gene: TRBV7-6; CDR3aa: CASSLSRGSYEQYF
j_gene: TRBJ2-1; v_gene: TRBV5-1; CDR3aa: CASSRDRVYNEQFF
j_gene: TRBJ2-7; v_gene: TRBV9; CDR3aa: CASSVSGAGVYEQYF
j_gene: TRBJ2-7; v_gene: TRBV11-2; CDR3aa: CASSLGARSSYEQYF
j_gene: TRBJ1-2; v_gene: TRBV5-8; CDR3aa: CASSSNRQGRYTF
j_gene: TRBJ2-7; v_gene: TRBV23-1; CDR3aa: CASSSSDRGSYEQYF
j_gene: TRBJ2-1; v_gene: TRBV5-4; CDR3aa: CASSLGGLAYEQFF
j_gene: -; v_gene: TRBV7-2; CDR3aa: CASSPRDTFYEQYF
j_gene: TRBJ2-1; v_gene: TRBV2; CDR3aa: CASIDERGEQFF
j_gene: -; v_gene: TRBV5-1; CDR3aa: CASSVAGPPYEQYF
j_gene: TRBJ1-5; v_gene: TRBV13; CDR3aa: CASSLGGVSQPQHF
j_gene: TRBJ2-1; v_gene: TRBV19; CDR3aa: CASSPGTVGRLAGTYNEQFF
j_gene: TRBJ2-7; v_gene: TRBV9; CDR3aa: CASSMGQGGYEQYF
j_gene: TRBJ1-2; v_gene: TRBV18; CDR3aa: CASSHTRDNYGYTF
j_gene: TRBJ2-1; v_gene: TRBV5-4; CDR3aa: CASSSTRQEQFF
j_gene: TRBJ2-1; v_gene: TRBV9; CDR3aa: CASSAASGNEQFF
j_gene: TRBJ2-6; v_gene: TRBV2; CDR3aa: CASRDSSGANVLTF
j_gene: TRBJ2-1; v_gene: TRBV18; CDR3aa: CASSPSTGESMLVF
j_gene: TRBJ2-1; v_gene: TRBV5-1; CDR3aa: CASSLTSGSNEQFF
j_gene: TRBJ2-5; v_gene: TRBV11-2; CDR3aa: CASRTRAGSQETQYF
j_gene: TRBJ2-5; v_gene: TRBV28; CDR3aa: CASSSHTQETQYF
j_gene: TRBJ2-5; v_gene: TRBV2; CDR3aa: CASRVLAGAPWETQYF
j_gene: TRBJ1-2; v_gene: TRBV2; CDR3aa: CASSEGVGKGDGYTF
j_gene: TRBJ2-1; v_gene: TRBV18; CDR3aa: CASSSGTLGNEQFF
j_gene: TRBJ2-1; v_gene: TRBV5-5; CDR3aa: CASREPGLTYNEQFF
j_gene: TRBJ2-3; v_gene: TRBV11-1; CDR3aa: CASSFGLAGGADTQYF